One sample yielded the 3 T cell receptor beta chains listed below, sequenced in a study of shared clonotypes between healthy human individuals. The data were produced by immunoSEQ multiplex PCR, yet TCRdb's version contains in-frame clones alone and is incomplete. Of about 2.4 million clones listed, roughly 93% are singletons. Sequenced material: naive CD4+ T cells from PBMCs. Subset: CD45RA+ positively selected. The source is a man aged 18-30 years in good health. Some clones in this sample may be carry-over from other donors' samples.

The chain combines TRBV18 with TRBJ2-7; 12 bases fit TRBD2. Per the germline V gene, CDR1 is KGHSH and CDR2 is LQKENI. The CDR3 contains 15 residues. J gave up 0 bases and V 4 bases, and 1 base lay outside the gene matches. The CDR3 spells CASSRTSGTSYEQYF. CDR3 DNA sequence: TGTGCCAGCTCACGGACTAGCGGGACCTCCTACGAGCAGTACTTC.

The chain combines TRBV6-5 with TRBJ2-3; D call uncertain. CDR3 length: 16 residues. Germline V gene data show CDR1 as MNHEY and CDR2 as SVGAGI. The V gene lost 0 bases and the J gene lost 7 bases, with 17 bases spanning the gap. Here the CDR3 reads CASSYSAVGYANTQYF. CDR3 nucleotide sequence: TGTGCCAGCAGTTACTCGGCGGTGGGGTACGCGAATACGCAGTATTTT.

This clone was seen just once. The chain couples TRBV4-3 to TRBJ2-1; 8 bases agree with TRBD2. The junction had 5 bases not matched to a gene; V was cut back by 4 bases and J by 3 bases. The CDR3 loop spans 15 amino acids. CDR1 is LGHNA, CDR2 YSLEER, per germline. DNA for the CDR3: TGCGCCAGCAGCCGTAGCGGGAAGGTCTACAATGAGCAGTTCTTC. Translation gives CASSRSGKVYNEQFF.